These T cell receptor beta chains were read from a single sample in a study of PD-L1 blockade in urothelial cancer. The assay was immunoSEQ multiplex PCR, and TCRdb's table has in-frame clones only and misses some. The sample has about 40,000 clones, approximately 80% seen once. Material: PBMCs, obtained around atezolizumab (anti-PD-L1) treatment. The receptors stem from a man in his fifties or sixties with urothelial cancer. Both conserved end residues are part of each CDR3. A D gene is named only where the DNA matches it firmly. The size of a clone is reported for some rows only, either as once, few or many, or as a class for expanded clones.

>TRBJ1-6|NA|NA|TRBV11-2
TGTGCCAGCAGCTACACCCGGAGATATAATTCACCCCTCCACTTT
CASSYTRRYNSPLHF
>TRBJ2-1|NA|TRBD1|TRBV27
TGTGCCAGCAGTTTTCAACGGCAGGGGGCATATGAGCAGTTCTTC
CASSFQRQGAYEQFF
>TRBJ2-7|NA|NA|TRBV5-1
TGCGCCAGCAGCTTGGTTGACAGTACCTACGAGCAGTACTTC
CASSLVDSTYEQYF
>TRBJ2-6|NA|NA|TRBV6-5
TGTGCCAGCAGTTCCAGGGTTGATCGCGGGGCCAACGTCCTGACTTTC
CASSSRVDRGANVLTF
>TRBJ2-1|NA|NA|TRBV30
TGTGCCTGGAGCCACCACAGAGGGAATGAGCAGTTCTTC
CAWSHHRGNEQFF
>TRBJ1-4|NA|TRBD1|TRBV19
TGTGCCAGTAGTCCCGCGGGACAGGGGGGAGAAAAACTGTTTTTT
CASSPAGQGGEKLFF
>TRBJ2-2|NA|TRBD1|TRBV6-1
TGTGCCAGCAGTGTCGGGACAGGGGGCAACACCGGGGAGCTGTTTTTT
CASSVGTGGNTGELFF
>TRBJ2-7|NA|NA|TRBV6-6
TGTGCCAGCACGGACGGACACCGCTACGAGCAGTACTTC
CASTDGHRYEQYF
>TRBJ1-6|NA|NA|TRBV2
TGTGCCAGCAGCCCGAACCCCCCGGGGATCAAATCACCCCTCCACTTT
CASSPNPPGIKSPLHF
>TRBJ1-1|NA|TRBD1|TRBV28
TGTGCCAGTTTCACACCCTCGGTGACAGGGACGAACACTGAAGCTTTCTTT
CASFTPSVTGTNTEAFF
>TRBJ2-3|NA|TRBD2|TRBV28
TGTGCCAGCAGTTCCCAGACTAGCGGGGACGCGGTAGATACGCAGTATTTT
CASSSQTSGDAVDTQYF
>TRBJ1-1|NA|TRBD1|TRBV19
TGTGCCAGTGGGACAGGGTGGAACACTGAAGCTTTCTTT
CASGTGWNTEAFF
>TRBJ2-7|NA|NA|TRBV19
TGTGCCAGTAGTATATATGGCGGAAGCTCCTACGAGCAGTACTTC
CASSIYGGSSYEQYF
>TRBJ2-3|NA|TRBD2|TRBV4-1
TGCGCCAGCAGCCAAGCCTTTGGCGGGGGGTTTACAGATACGCAGTATTTT
CASSQAFGGGFTDTQYF
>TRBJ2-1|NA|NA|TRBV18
TGTGCCAGCTCACCATTACAGTCCAATGAGCAGTTCTTC
CASSPLQSNEQFF
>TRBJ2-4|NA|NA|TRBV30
TGTGCCTGGAGTGTCCCAACTGAGGGCAAAAACATTCAGTACTTC
CAWSVPTEGKNIQYF
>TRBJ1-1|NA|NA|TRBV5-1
TGCGCCAGCAGCTTAGGAGGGGAGATGAACACTGAAGCTTTCTTT
CASSLGGEMNTEAFF
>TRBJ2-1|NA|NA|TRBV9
TGTGCCAGCAGTAAAGGGCTAGCTATGGGCGATGAGCAGTTCTTC
CASSKGLAMGDEQFF
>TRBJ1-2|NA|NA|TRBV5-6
TGTGCCAGCAGCTTATTACAGGGCTCCGATCCTAACTATGGCTACACCTTC
CASSLLQGSDPNYGYTF
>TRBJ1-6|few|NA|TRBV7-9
TGTGCCAGCAGCCTCGGACAGACCAATTCACCCCTCCACTTT
CASSLGQTNSPLHF
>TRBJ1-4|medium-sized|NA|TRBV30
TGTGCCTCCCAGGGTACTGAAAAACTGTTTTTT
CASQGTEKLFF
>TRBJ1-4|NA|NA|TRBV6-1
TGTGCCAGCAGTGATACCGGCGGTAATGAAAAACTGTTTTTT
CASSDTGGNEKLFF
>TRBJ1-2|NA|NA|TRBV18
TGTGCCAGCTCACCACCAGGGAGGGGCTACACCTTC
CASSPPGRGYTF
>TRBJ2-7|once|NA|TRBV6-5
TGTGCCAGCAGGAGAGGGCGGGGACCTGGGGAGCAGTACTTC
CASRRGRGPGEQYF
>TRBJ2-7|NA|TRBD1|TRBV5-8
TGTGCCAGCCACTTTAACAGGGGCTACGAGCAGTACTTC
CASHFNRGYEQYF
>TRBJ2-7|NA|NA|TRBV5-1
TGCGCCAGCAGCTTGGCGGTTTCCTACGAGCAGTACTTC
CASSLAVSYEQYF
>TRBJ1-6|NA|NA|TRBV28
TGTGCCAGCACCCCGGCGGGGAATTCACCCCTCCACTTT
CASTPAGNSPLHF
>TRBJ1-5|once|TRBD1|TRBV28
TGTGCCAGCAAATTGGCCGGGACAGGGGTCCAGCCCCAGCATTTT
CASKLAGTGVQPQHF
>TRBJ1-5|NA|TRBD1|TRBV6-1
TGTGCCAGCAGTCCAACAGGGGGCGGAGGTCAGCCCCAGCATTTT
CASSPTGGGGQPQHF
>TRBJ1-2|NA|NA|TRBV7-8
TGTGCCAGCAGCTTAGGAGGGACAAGATATGGCTACACCTTC
CASSLGGTRYGYTF
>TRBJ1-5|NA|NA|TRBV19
TGTGCCAGTAGTGTGGGACACGGTAGCAATCAGCCCCAGCATTTT
CASSVGHGSNQPQHF
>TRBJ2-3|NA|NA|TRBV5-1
TGCGCCAGCAGCCCCGGGACTAGCACAGATACGCAGTATTTT
CASSPGTSTDTQYF
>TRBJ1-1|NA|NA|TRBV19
TGTGCCAGTAGTATCAGGGTGAACACTGAAGCTTTCTTT
CASSIRVNTEAFF
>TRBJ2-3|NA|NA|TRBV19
TGTGCCAGTAGTAAGGACAGGGAGGGCCCAGATACGCAGTATTTT
CASSKDREGPDTQYF
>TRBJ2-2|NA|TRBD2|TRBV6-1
TGTGCCAGCACTCGGGGGGTAAACACCGGGGAGCTGTTTTTT
CASTRGVNTGELFF
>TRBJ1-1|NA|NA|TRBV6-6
TGTGCCAGCAGTTACTCCCAGAACACTGAAGCTTTCTTT
CASSYSQNTEAFF
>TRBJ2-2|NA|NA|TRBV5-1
TGCGCCAGCAGCTTATCAACGAACACCGGGGAGCTGTTTTTT
CASSLSTNTGELFF
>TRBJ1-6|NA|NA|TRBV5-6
TGTGCCAGCAGCCCGGCTGGCGGGGCGAGTTGGGATTCACCCCTCCACTTT
CASSPAGGASWDSPLHF
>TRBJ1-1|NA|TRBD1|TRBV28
TGTGCCAGCAGTGGACAGGGGGCGCGAAGCTGGGGAGCTTTCTTT
CASSGQGARSWGAFF
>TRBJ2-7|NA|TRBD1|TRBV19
TGTGCCAGTACCAAAGTAGGGGGCAAGGACGAGCAGTACTTC
CASTKVGGKDEQYF
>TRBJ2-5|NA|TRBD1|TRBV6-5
TGTGCCAGCAGGGTATCACAGGGGGTAGAGACCCAGTACTTC
CASRVSQGVETQYF
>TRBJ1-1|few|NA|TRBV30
TGTGCCTGGAATCGTGGAGGGAGCACTGAAGCTTTCTTT
CAWNRGGSTEAFF